This TCR beta chain was found in a study of shared clonotypes between healthy human individuals. J was trimmed by 6 bases and V by 3 bases; bases with no gene match: 6. CDR3 length: 14 amino acids. Germline V gene data show CDR1 as WSHSY and CDR2 as SAAADI. Study results and caveats: Depth of sequencing was expected to influence donor clonotype sharing.

Researchers ran the assay at a deep level. Every subset had its genomic DNA shared out evenly among several immunoSEQ plates. Assay: immunoSEQ multiplex PCR; the TCRdb copy retains only in-frame clones and omits some. The repertoire holds 230,000 or so clones, with over 50% as singletons. With respect to this clone: Its antigen is undetermined.

The TCR comes from a man between 25 and 39 years old in good health. This sequence joins TRBV10-2 and TRBJ2-7, with 9 nucleotides matching TRBD1. Specimen: memory CD4+ T cells sorted from blood. The subset: CD45RA-negative fraction. CDR3 sequence: CASSEQGAIIEQYF. The CDR3, as DNA: TGCGCCAGCAGTGAACAGGGGGCGATCATCGAGCAGTACTTC.